Listed here are 11 T cell receptor beta chains from one sample, sequenced in a study of shared clonotypes between healthy human individuals. TCRdb's copy holds only in-frame clones and misses some; the assay was immunoSEQ multiplex PCR. Of nearly 1,000,000 clones listed, roughly 72% were seen once; the top ten hold about 1.5%. Sequenced sample: memory CD4+ T cells sorted from blood. Subset in this sample: CD45RA-negative fraction. These TCRs come from a man aged 18 to 30 in good health.

The chain joins TRBV5-1 to TRBJ2-1; 8 bases are a match to TRBD2. Trimming cost V 2 bases and J 7 bases; bases outside gene matches: 11. The germline gives CDR1 SGHRS, CDR2 YFSETQ. The CDR3 loop spans 16 amino acids. CDR3 nucleotide sequence: TGCGCCAGCAGCTTTACTACCGGGACTAGTGTTAATGAGCAGTTCTTC. Translation gives CASSFTTGTSVNEQFF.

The genes are TRBV27 and TRBJ2-2; TRBD1 matches at 9 bases. Per germline, CDR1 MNHEY and CDR2 SMNVEV (reference sequence). CDR3 size: 16 residues. V trimming: 5 bases; J trimming: 8 bases; junction bases outside the gene matches: 12. The CDR3 loop reads CASSAGTGRLLGELFF. As DNA, the CDR3 is TGTGCCAGCAGTGCCGGGACAGGGAGGTTACTTGGGGAGCTGTTTTTT.

In this sample, this clone turned up a few times. The V call is TRBV19, the J call TRBJ1-5, with no clear D. V gave up 5 bases and J gave up 8 bases, with 13 bases separating them. CDR3 size: 13 residues. Germline V CDR1 and CDR2: LNHDA, SQIVND (reference sequence). CDR3 nucleotides: TGTGCCAGTAGTCTCGACGGGAGGAAGCCCCAGCATTTT. Residues: CASSLDGRKPQHF.

With respect to this clone: Other DNA sequences from this sample encode an identical CDR3 as well. The V and J genes are TRBV5-1 and TRBJ1-1; 9 nucleotides match TRBD1. The germline V gene encodes CDR1 SGHRS and CDR2 YFSETQ. There are 16 residues in the CDR3. Trimming cost V 5 bases and J 0 bases; bases outside gene matches: 8. CDR3 in amino acids: CASREGQGAMNTEAFF. As DNA, the CDR3 is TGCGCCAGCAGGGAGGGACAGGGAGCCATGAACACTGAAGCTTTCTTT.

The CDR3 loop reads CASSLESSVPYEQYF. The DNA of the CDR3 is TGTGCCAGCAGCTTAGAGTCTAGCGTACCCTACGAGCAGTACTTC. The chain joins TRBV7-2 to TRBJ2-7, with D possibly TRBD2 on 6 matching bases. CDR1 and CDR2 from the germline V gene are SGHTA and FQGNSA. Trimming cost V 1 base and J 2 bases, with 12 bases left between them. The CDR3 has 15 residues. The entire variable domain, with the rest obtained from reference TRBV7-2 and TRBJ2-7, is as follows: GAGVSQSPSNKVTEKGKDVELRCDPISGHTALYWYRQSLGQGLEFLIYFQGNSAPDKSGLPSDRFSAERTGGSVSTLTIQRTQQEDSAVYLCASSLESSVPYEQYFGPGTRLTVT.

The chain combines TRBV5-1 with TRBJ1-2, with D possibly being TRBD1 (6 bases). CDR3 length equals 15 residues. The ends were cut back, 4 bases at V and 2 bases at J, with 15 bases in the middle. From germline, CDR1 is SGHRS and CDR2 YFSETQ. DNA of the CDR3: TGCGCCAGCAGCCCTTCACAGGGATCCAACTATGGCTACACCTTC. Translated: CASSPSQGSNYGYTF.

This chain joins TRBV5-1 and TRBJ2-3; D is possibly TRBD1 (5 bases). The CDR3 is 14 amino acids. Trimming took off 5 bases at V and 4 bases at J, with 14 bases between the two ends. Germline V CDR1 and CDR2: SGHRS, YFSETQ. CDR3 DNA: TGCGCCAGCAGTTCGCAGGGTGGTGCAGATACGCAGTATTTT. Amino acids: CASSSQGGADTQYF.

The rearrangement links TRBV5-1 to TRBJ1-5; a weak D match, TRBD1 (6 bases). CDR3 length equals 15 residues. Looked up from germline, CDR1 is SGHRS and CDR2 is YFSETQ. The germline V and J ends were trimmed by 0 bases and 1 base, with 8 bases remaining between them. CDR3: CASSLAGESNQPQHF. The DNA of the CDR3 is TGCGCCAGCAGCTTGGCAGGGGAAAGCAATCAGCCCCAGCATTTT.

J is TRBJ1-1 and V is TRBV5-1; possible D gene TRBD1, 5 bases. CDR3 length equals 13 residues. CDR1 is SGHRS, CDR2 YFSETQ, per germline. The germline V and J ends were trimmed by 7 bases and 1 base, with 11 bases remaining between them. The CDR3 nucleotides are TGCGCCAGCGGAGAGGGGAAGAACACTGAAGCTTTCTTT. This sequence encodes CASGEGKNTEAFF.

With respect to this clone: Given a much more abundant clone one base away, this may be a read error. Within the sample, other DNA sequences also encode this same CDR3. V is TRBV5-4 and J is TRBJ2-3, with 10 nucleotides matching TRBD2. The germline V gene has CDR1 SGHNT and CDR2 YYREEE (reference sequence). This CDR3 has 15 amino acids. CDR3: CASSQGLAGTDTQYF. The CDR3 DNA reads as TGCGCCAGCAGCCAAGGACTAGCGGGCACAGATACGCAGTATTTT.

The genes are TRBV13 and TRBJ1-2, with 10 bases lining up with TRBD1. The germline gives CDR1 PRHDT, CDR2 FYEKMQ (reference sequence). With V trimmed by 5 bases and J by 4 bases, 10 bases remained unmatched. CDR3 length: 16 amino acids. The DNA of the CDR3 is TGTGCCAGCAGCGCCCGGGACAGGGGTTTTTCCTATGGCTACACCTTC. Protein product: CASSARDRGFSYGYTF.